This TCR beta chain was observed in a study of technical replicates of blood from a handful of donors (dated by TCRdb to about 2017). Regarding this clone: Its antigen remains undetermined. No clone much larger than this one lies a single base away; base qualities are absent.

Trimming at the junction amounts to 2 bases on V and 8 bases on J, and the germline ends lie 6 bases apart. The germline V gene yields MDHEN for CDR1 and SYDVKM for CDR2. The CDR3 has 11 amino acids, counting the end cysteine and phenylalanine. Only CDR3 DNA is held: 33 bases, read in frame from base 1. Libraries were prepared through the immunoSEQ multiplex PCR assay. In TCRdb, the immuneACCESS table is reduced to in-frame sequences with V and J assigned. These tables do not hold every clone; where another copy was compared, an unresolved V gene accounts for under half, and the others remain unexplained. For this sample the table gives tens of thousands of clones, of which roughly 98% were detected only once. The top ten constitute about 0.16% of the sample.

This clonotype was obtained from a human donor in good health. The specimen was T cells isolated from PBMCs. The V and J segments used are TRBV28 and TRBJ1-1; a tentative D call is TRBD1 (6 bases match). Read as DNA, the sequence is TGTGCCAGCAGTTTAAGGGGGGAAGCTTTCTTT. Translated, this gives CASSLRGEAFF.